This T cell receptor beta chain stems from a study of T cell responses to AZD1222 COVID-19 vaccine. A remark on this clone: The target antigen is unknown.

Data came from immunoSEQ multiplex PCR; TCRdb stores just in-frame clones and leaves some out. Altogether roughly 110,000 clones are present, approximately 90% being singletons, with the ten largest covering around 4.5%. Findings of the study overall: Donors skewed white British and female; clonal diversity was possibly underestimated. Baseline serology detected seropositivity in only 5 or 6 AZD1222 recipients. In the spike-specific TCR repertoire, nearly half reportedly target unmutated variant regions.

Material: peripheral blood, obtained 28 days after the second AZD1222 dose. This sequence originates from an adult who received the AZD1222 COVID-19 vaccine.

CDR3 in amino acids: CAISEPTGWGGVNTEAFF. Written as DNA, the CDR3 is TGTGCCATCAGTGAGCCCACCGGGTGGGGCGGCGTGAACACTGAAGCTTTCTTT. This rearrangement joins TRBV10-3 to TRBJ1-1; possibly TRBD1 for D (5 bases). This CDR3 spans 18 amino acids. CDR1 ENHRY and CDR2 SYGVKD come from the germline V gene. V was shortened by 2 bases and J by 0 bases, with 19 bases between the two germline ends.